Listed below are T cell receptor beta chains from one sample, sequenced in a study of cytomegalovirus exposure and HLA in healthy donors. Profiling relied on immunoSEQ multiplex PCR, and the TCRdb table lists in-frame clones only, not all of them. The sample carries roughly 110,000 clones, around three quarters recorded once. The material sequenced was PBMCs. The receptor set was obtained from a woman under 30 in good health and CMV-seropositive. Both conserved end residues are part of each CDR3. Each record gives: J gene, V gene, clone size, D gene, CDR3 protein, CDR3 DNA. The D gene is left open where the match is weak. For some rows the clone size is stated as once, few or many, or as a class when expanded; others skip it.

J gene: TRBJ2-3
V gene: TRBV2
clone size: .
D gene: TRBD2
CDR3 protein: CASSHPAGGRADTQYF
CDR3 DNA: TGTGCCAGCAGTCACCCCGCGGGAGGGCGAGCGGATACGCAGTATTTT

J gene: TRBJ2-1
V gene: TRBV7-9
clone size: .
D gene: .
CDR3 protein: CASSLAELGSEQFF
CDR3 DNA: TGTGCCAGCAGCTTAGCCGAACTAGGCAGTGAGCAGTTCTTC

J gene: TRBJ1-1
V gene: TRBV30
clone size: few
D gene: .
CDR3 protein: CAWSGGSFGTEAFF
CDR3 DNA: TGTGCCTGGAGCGGCGGGAGCTTTGGCACTGAAGCTTTCTTT

J gene: TRBJ1-5
V gene: TRBV4-2
clone size: once
D gene: .
CDR3 protein: CASSPTFGGSNQPQHF
CDR3 DNA: TGTGCCAGCAGCCCAACCTTCGGGGGTAGCAATCAGCCCCAGCATTTT

J gene: TRBJ2-7
V gene: TRBV19
clone size: .
D gene: .
CDR3 protein: CASSIRTASYEQYF
CDR3 DNA: TGTGCCAGTAGTATTCGGACAGCCTCCTACGAGCAGTACTTC

J gene: TRBJ2-3
V gene: TRBV6-6
clone size: .
D gene: .
CDR3 protein: CASRLPVDTQYF
CDR3 DNA: TGTGCCAGCAGACTACCCGTAGACACGCAGTATTTT

J gene: TRBJ1-1
V gene: TRBV21-1
clone size: .
D gene: .
CDR3 protein: CASSNGGNTEAFF
CDR3 DNA: TGTGCCAGCAGCAATGGAGGGAACACTGAAGCTTTCTTT

J gene: TRBJ2-2
V gene: TRBV10-3
clone size: .
D gene: TRBD1
CDR3 protein: CAIRPTGDTGELFF
CDR3 DNA: TGTGCCATCAGGCCGACAGGGGACACCGGGGAGCTGTTTTTT

J gene: TRBJ1-5
V gene: TRBV6-6
clone size: .
D gene: .
CDR3 protein: CASSPATPESQPQHF
CDR3 DNA: TGTGCCAGCAGTCCCGCGACACCGGAAAGTCAGCCCCAGCATTTT

J gene: TRBJ1-2
V gene: TRBV6-1
clone size: .
D gene: .
CDR3 protein: CASRETAYYGYTF
CDR3 DNA: TGTGCCAGCAGAGAGACAGCCTACTATGGCTACACCTTC

J gene: TRBJ2-7
V gene: TRBV28
clone size: .
D gene: TRBD1
CDR3 protein: CASSLPRQGGSYEQYF
CDR3 DNA: TGTGCCAGCAGTTTACCACGACAGGGGGGGTCCTACGAGCAGTACTTC

J gene: TRBJ1-4
V gene: TRBV6-1
clone size: .
D gene: TRBD1
CDR3 protein: CASSAGQGAGEKLFF
CDR3 DNA: TGTGCCAGCAGTGCGGGACAGGGGGCAGGTGAAAAACTGTTTTTT

J gene: TRBJ2-3
V gene: TRBV11-3
clone size: .
D gene: TRBD1
CDR3 protein: CASSPDRATDTQYF
CDR3 DNA: TGTGCCAGCAGCCCTGACAGGGCCACAGATACGCAGTATTTT

J gene: TRBJ1-4
V gene: TRBV30
clone size: .
D gene: .
CDR3 protein: CAWSVAGRREKLFF
CDR3 DNA: TGTGCCTGGAGTGTAGCGGGGCGCAGAGAAAAACTGTTTTTT

J gene: TRBJ2-3
V gene: TRBV21-1
clone size: .
D gene: .
CDR3 protein: CASSSSPTGARDTDTQYF
CDR3 DNA: TGTGCCAGCAGCTCCTCACCGACAGGGGCCAGAGACACAGATACGCAGTATTTT

J gene: TRBJ2-7
V gene: TRBV7-3
clone size: .
D gene: TRBD2
CDR3 protein: CASSLMAEAGVEQYF
CDR3 DNA: TGTGCCAGCAGCTTAATGGCGGAGGCGGGGGTCGAGCAGTACTTC

J gene: TRBJ2-7
V gene: TRBV2
clone size: .
D gene: .
CDR3 protein: CASSEFEDEQYF
CDR3 DNA: TGTGCCAGCAGTGAATTTGAGGACGAGCAGTACTTC

J gene: TRBJ1-2
V gene: TRBV9
clone size: once
D gene: TRBD1
CDR3 protein: CASSPQGTNYGYTF
CDR3 DNA: TGTGCCAGCAGCCCACAGGGGACTAACTATGGCTACACCTTC

J gene: TRBJ2-6
V gene: TRBV18
clone size: .
D gene: TRBD1
CDR3 protein: CASSPQGASGANVLTF
CDR3 DNA: TGTGCCAGCTCACCACAGGGGGCTTCCGGGGCCAACGTCCTGACTTTC

J gene: TRBJ1-1
V gene: TRBV11-2
clone size: once
D gene: .
CDR3 protein: CASSPGHPGTEAFF
CDR3 DNA: TGTGCCAGCAGCCCGGGACACCCTGGCACTGAAGCTTTCTTT

J gene: TRBJ1-2
V gene: TRBV7-9
clone size: .
D gene: .
CDR3 protein: CASSLAGGPDYGYTF
CDR3 DNA: TGTGCCAGCAGCTTAGCTGGGGGCCCGGACTATGGCTACACCTTC

J gene: TRBJ2-2
V gene: TRBV10-1
clone size: .
D gene: TRBD1
CDR3 protein: CASNPQRQGGTGELFF
CDR3 DNA: TGCGCCAGCAACCCCCAGAGACAGGGGGGTACCGGGGAGCTGTTTTTT

J gene: TRBJ1-2
V gene: TRBV2
clone size: .
D gene: .
CDR3 protein: CASNSRREGGYTF
CDR3 DNA: TGTGCCAGCAACAGCCGCAGGGAGGGTGGCTACACCTTC

J gene: TRBJ2-1
V gene: TRBV6-5
clone size: .
D gene: .
CDR3 protein: CASSYSGRLAYNEQFF
CDR3 DNA: TGTGCCAGCAGTTACTCGGGCAGACTAGCCTACAATGAGCAGTTCTTC

J gene: TRBJ2-3
V gene: TRBV28
clone size: .
D gene: TRBD2
CDR3 protein: CASSIQREVTDTQYF
CDR3 DNA: TGTGCCAGCAGTATCCAGCGGGAGGTCACAGATACGCAGTATTTT

J gene: TRBJ1-4
V gene: TRBV5-1
clone size: once
D gene: .
CDR3 protein: CASSGALGNEKLFF
CDR3 DNA: TGCGCCAGCAGCGGGGCCCTCGGCAATGAAAAACTGTTTTTT

J gene: TRBJ1-1
V gene: TRBV18
clone size: .
D gene: .
CDR3 protein: CASSPRNRECVNTEAFF
CDR3 DNA: TGTGCCAGCTCACCAAGGAACAGGGAATGTGTGAACACTGAAGCTTTCTTT

J gene: TRBJ1-1
V gene: TRBV30
clone size: .
D gene: .
CDR3 protein: CAWSPGFTTEAFF
CDR3 DNA: TGTGCCTGGAGTCCCGGGTTTACCACTGAAGCTTTCTTT

J gene: TRBJ2-1
V gene: TRBV7-9
clone size: .
D gene: TRBD2
CDR3 protein: CASSFRVGEGSYNEQFF
CDR3 DNA: TGTGCCAGCAGCTTCCGTGTTGGGGAGGGCTCCTACAATGAGCAGTTCTTC

J gene: TRBJ2-2
V gene: TRBV30
clone size: .
D gene: .
CDR3 protein: CASNRVGNTGELFF
CDR3 DNA: TGTGCCTCAAACAGGGTGGGGAACACCGGGGAGCTGTTTTTT

J gene: TRBJ1-5
V gene: TRBV2
clone size: few
D gene: .
CDR3 protein: CASSDLQGWPQHF
CDR3 DNA: TGTGCCAGCAGTGATTTACAGGGTTGGCCCCAGCATTTT

J gene: TRBJ1-2
V gene: TRBV5-1
clone size: .
D gene: .
CDR3 protein: CASSLDTPNYGYTF
CDR3 DNA: TGCGCCAGCAGCTTGGATACACCTAACTATGGCTACACCTTC

J gene: TRBJ2-5
V gene: TRBV2
clone size: .
D gene: .
CDR3 protein: CASSEGTSGWTQYF
CDR3 DNA: TGTGCCAGCAGTGAAGGGACGTCAGGGTGGACCCAGTACTTC

J gene: TRBJ1-2
V gene: TRBV5-6
clone size: .
D gene: .
CDR3 protein: CASSPMGRFNYGYTF
CDR3 DNA: TGTGCCAGCAGCCCGATGGGGAGGTTTAACTATGGCTACACCTTC

J gene: TRBJ1-2
V gene: TRBV5-5
clone size: .
D gene: TRBD1
CDR3 protein: CASSVRQGPYGYTF
CDR3 DNA: TGTGCCAGCAGCGTTCGACAGGGGCCCTATGGCTACACCTTC

J gene: TRBJ1-4
V gene: TRBV30
clone size: .
D gene: TRBD1
CDR3 protein: CAWSVQGTVTEKLFF
CDR3 DNA: TGTGCCTGGAGTGTACAAGGGACAGTGACTGAAAAACTGTTTTTT

J gene: TRBJ2-7
V gene: TRBV7-9
clone size: .
D gene: .
CDR3 protein: CASSFSRSEQYF
CDR3 DNA: TGTGCCAGCAGCTTTAGCCGAAGCGAGCAGTACTTC

J gene: TRBJ2-1
V gene: TRBV7-8
clone size: few
D gene: TRBD2
CDR3 protein: CASSLFGRGSSLGEQFF
CDR3 DNA: TGTGCCAGCAGCTTATTTGGGCGCGGGAGTAGTTTAGGTGAGCAGTTCTTC

J gene: TRBJ1-2
V gene: TRBV5-1
clone size: once
D gene: .
CDR3 protein: CASSWENEGYTF
CDR3 DNA: TGCGCCAGCAGCTGGGAGAACGAGGGCTACACCTTC

J gene: TRBJ2-7
V gene: TRBV9
clone size: few
D gene: TRBD2
CDR3 protein: CASSVAGTSRSSYEQYF
CDR3 DNA: TGTGCCAGCAGCGTAGCGGGGACTAGCCGGAGCTCCTACGAGCAGTACTTC

J gene: TRBJ2-7
V gene: TRBV5-6
clone size: .
D gene: .
CDR3 protein: CASSSIRVFSYEQYF
CDR3 DNA: TGTGCCAGCAGCTCGATCAGGGTTTTTTCCTACGAGCAGTACTTC

J gene: TRBJ1-4
V gene: TRBV29-1
clone size: .
D gene: TRBD1
CDR3 protein: CSVQRRGTANEKLFF
CDR3 DNA: TGCAGCGTCCAGAGGAGGGGGACAGCAAATGAAAAACTGTTTTTT

J gene: TRBJ1-4
V gene: TRBV19
clone size: .
D gene: .
CDR3 protein: CASSIEATNEKLFF
CDR3 DNA: TGTGCCAGTAGTATAGAAGCGACTAATGAAAAACTGTTTTTT

J gene: TRBJ1-4
V gene: TRBV5-1
clone size: few
D gene: TRBD1
CDR3 protein: CASTSTGGTEKLFF
CDR3 DNA: TGCGCCAGCACCTCCACAGGGGGCACTGAAAAACTGTTTTTT

J gene: TRBJ1-1
V gene: TRBV2
clone size: .
D gene: .
CDR3 protein: CASSGLRGNTEAFF
CDR3 DNA: TGTGCCAGCAGTGGGTTAAGGGGGAACACTGAAGCTTTCTTT

J gene: TRBJ2-7
V gene: TRBV25-1
clone size: .
D gene: .
CDR3 protein: CASSEWYSSYEQYF
CDR3 DNA: TGTGCCAGCAGTGAATGGTACAGCTCCTACGAGCAGTACTTC

J gene: TRBJ1-2
V gene: TRBV27
clone size: once
D gene: .
CDR3 protein: CASRYRTGANYGYTF
CDR3 DNA: TGTGCCAGCAGATATAGGACGGGAGCTAACTATGGCTACACCTTC

J gene: TRBJ2-3
V gene: TRBV5-6
clone size: .
D gene: TRBD2
CDR3 protein: CASTLGGGPTDTQYF
CDR3 DNA: TGTGCCAGCACCCTGGGGGGGGGACCAACGGATACGCAGTATTTT

J gene: TRBJ2-5
V gene: TRBV18
clone size: .
D gene: .
CDR3 protein: CASSPGAVEETQYF
CDR3 DNA: TGTGCCAGCTCACCAGGGGCAGTAGAAGAGACCCAGTACTTC

J gene: TRBJ2-2
V gene: TRBV19
clone size: .
D gene: TRBD2
CDR3 protein: CASRGLAENTGELFF
CDR3 DNA: TGTGCCAGTAGGGGACTAGCGGAGAACACCGGGGAGCTGTTTTTT